Presented here are 2 T cell receptor beta chains from one specimen sequenced in a study of T cells in Graves' hyperthyroidism and ophthalmopathy. Using RNA transcripts as the source, TCR beta CDR3 regions were amplified. The HTBI primer set served for first-round RT-PCR of the TCR CDR3. Each CDR3 protein is one row after TCRdb ran MiXCR on the multiplex PCR reads. The data contain 35,000 to 45,000 distinct CDR3 sequences, just under 50% of them singletons. Sequencing input: blood. Receptors originate from a woman in her forties or fifties with Graves' hyperthyroidism that later progressed to Graves' ophthalmopathy.

This chain uses TRBV5-4 with TRBJ2-7; 11 nucleotides align to TRBD2. Germline lookup yields CDR1 SGHNT and CDR2 YYREEE (reference sequence). With V trimmed by 4 bases and J by 2 bases, 5 bases remained unmatched. The CDR3 is 15 amino acids. CDR3 DNA: TGTGCCAGCAGCCCGGGACTAGCGGAAACCTACGAGCAGTACTTC. Its translation: CASSPGLAETYEQYF. Based on the CDR3 plus reference TRBV5-4 and TRBJ2-7, the full variable domain is ETGVTQSPTHLIKTRGQQVTLRCSSQSGHNTVSWYQQALGQGPQFIFQYYREEENGRGNFPPRFSGLQFPNYSSELNVNALELDDSALYLCASSPGLAETYEQYFGPGTRLTVT.

The chain carries TRBV5-1 and TRBJ2-5, with 14 bases aligning to TRBD2. Germline loops: CDR1 SGHRS, CDR2 YFSETQ. Trimming cost V 4 bases and J 4 bases; bases outside gene matches: 12. This CDR3 has 18 amino acids. The CDR3 DNA reads as TGCGCCAGCAGCGCCCAGGGGACTAGCGGGAGAGGGGGAGAGACCCAGTACTTC. Translating gives CASSAQGTSGRGGETQYF. Full variable domain (missing parts from reference TRBV5-1 and TRBJ2-5): KAGVTQTPRYLIKTRGQQVTLSCSPISGHRSVSWYQQTPGQGLQFLFEYFSETQRNKGNFPGRFSGRQFSNSRSEMNVSTLELGDSALYLCASSAQGTSGRGGETQYFGPGTRLLVL.